The rows below give T cell receptor beta chains drawn from one sample of a study of human T cells and chemical hapten exposure. TCRdb recomputed calls from the RACE reads with MiXCR, one row per CDR3 protein. This sample has about 76,000 distinct CDR3 sequences; over 10% occur once, and the top ten carry 5.7%. The material was whole blood, obtained in connection with sensitization to the hapten diphenylcyclopropenone (DPC). Receptor source: a woman in her fifties or sixties with alopecia areata. Some clones in this sample may be carry-over from other donors' samples. Both conserved end residues are part of each CDR3. A D gene is named only where the DNA matches it firmly. Clone size is not always given. Where it is, it says once, few, many or a class for expanded clones.

D gene	J gene	V gene	clone size	CDR3 DNA	CDR3 protein
-	TRBJ2-7	TRBV23-1	many	TGCGCCAGCAGTCAATCCAGCCCGAGCTCCTACGAGCAGTACTTC	CASSQSSPSSYEQYF
-	TRBJ1-2	TRBV29-1	-	TGCAGCGGATCAGGGCCCCTCTATGGCTACACCTTC	CSGSGPLYGYTF
-	TRBJ2-1	TRBV6-1	-	TGTGCCAGCAGAGCTCCCGGGACTGGTACCAATGAGCAGTTCTTC	CASRAPGTGTNEQFF
-	TRBJ2-7	TRBV7-6	-	TGTGCCAGCAGCCCAAGGCCCGTGGTGACATACGAGCAGTACTTC	CASSPRPVVTYEQYF
-	TRBJ2-1	TRBV6-6	many	TGTGCCAGCAGACGGACCGGGACTGGCTCCTACAATGAGCAGTTCTTC	CASRRTGTGSYNEQFF
TRBD1	TRBJ1-2	TRBV20-1	many	TGCAGTGCTAGAGCTGACAGGGTTTCTGGCTACACCTTC	CSARADRVSGYTF
-	TRBJ1-1	TRBV6-2/TRBV6-3	few	TGTGCCAGCAGAGTGGGACCGCCCGCTGAAGCTTTCTTT	CASRVGPPAEAFF
TRBD1	TRBJ1-4	TRBV20-1	-	TGCAGTGCTAGCCCGGGACAGCCTACTAATGAAAAACTGTTTTTT	CSASPGQPTNEKLFF
TRBD2	TRBJ2-1	TRBV20-1	few	TGCAGTGCTCGAACCACTTTCGGGACTAGCGAGTTAAATGAGCAGTTCTTC	CSARTTFGTSELNEQFF
-	TRBJ2-7	TRBV3-1	many	TGTGCCAGCAGCGTTTCAGTTCGGGGTGAGCAGTACTTC	CASSVSVRGEQYF
-	TRBJ1-1	TRBV29-1	-	TGCAGCGTTGGGGGCAGTATGAACACTGAAGCTTTCTTT	CSVGGSMNTEAFF
-	TRBJ2-7	TRBV3-1	-	TGTGCCAGCAGCCAAAGGCGGGATACCTACGAGCAGTACTTC	CASSQRRDTYEQYF
-	TRBJ2-5	TRBV21-1	-	TGTGCCAGCAGCAAAGGTGTAACAGAAGACCAAGAGACCCAGTACTTC	CASSKGVTEDQETQYF
-	TRBJ1-1	TRBV29-1	many	TGCAGCGTTGAAGTTAGTACGGACACTGAAGCTTTCTTT	CSVEVSTDTEAFF
-	TRBJ2-1	TRBV29-1	-	TGCAGCGCGCGGGACGCTGAGCAGTTCTTC	CSARDAEQFF
TRBD2	TRBJ2-1	TRBV5-6	few	TGTGCCAGCAGCTTGGATTTAGCGGGAATTGATGAGCAGTTCTTC	CASSLDLAGIDEQFF
TRBD1	TRBJ2-3	TRBV12-5	-	TGTGCTAGTGGTTCCCCTCCCGACAGGGGGTTCACAGATACGCAGTATTTT	CASGSPPDRGFTDTQYF
TRBD1	TRBJ2-4	TRBV3-1	many	TGTGCCAGCAGCCACCTCTCCAGGGGGAACATTCAGTACTTC	CASSHLSRGNIQYF
-	TRBJ2-5	TRBV12-3/TRBV12-4	few	TGTGCCAGCAGCTTAGGGGTGGGAGTAGGGGAGACCCAGTACTTC	CASSLGVGVGETQYF
-	TRBJ2-7	TRBV3-1	few	TGTGCCAGCAGCCAAGTAAAGAGTTCGGAGCAGTACTTC	CASSQVKSSEQYF
-	TRBJ1-1	TRBV2	many	TGTGCCAGCAACAGGGACGGGGGGATCACTGAAGCTTTCTTT	CASNRDGGITEAFF
TRBD1	TRBJ2-2	TRBV11-2	few	TGTGCCAGCAGCTCCCTACAGGGGGCCGGGGAGCTGTTTTTT	CASSSLQGAGELFF
-	TRBJ1-1	TRBV27	many	TGTGCCAGCAGTCTACTCTCGACAGGCCTCACTTTCTTT	CASSLLSTGLTFF
-	TRBJ1-1	TRBV5-1	many	TGCGCCAGCAGCTTCGGGCAGTTGAACACTGAAGCTTTCTTT	CASSFGQLNTEAFF
-	TRBJ2-7	TRBV6-1	-	TGTGCCAGCAGTCGGGCCAACATAGGAGAGCAGTACTTC	CASSRANIGEQYF
-	TRBJ2-5	TRBV7-2	many	TGTGCCAGCAGCCTCCTCGTGGACCAAGAGACCCAGTACTTC	CASSLLVDQETQYF
TRBD1	TRBJ2-1	TRBV12-5	many	TGTGCTAGTGGCTCGGGGACAGGCTACAATGAGCAGTTCTTC	CASGSGTGYNEQFF
-	TRBJ1-1	TRBV5-1	many	TGCGCCAGCAGCTTCTTCGGGGGGCGCGCGTCGAGTACTGAAGCTTTCTTT	CASSFFGGRASSTEAFF
-	TRBJ2-3	TRBV10-2	few	TGCGCCAGCAGTGGGCGGGACCCAGATACGCAGTATTTT	CASSGRDPDTQYF
-	TRBJ2-7	TRBV29-1	few	TGCAGCGTGCCGGGACCCCTCACCTACGAGCAGTACTTC	CSVPGPLTYEQYF
TRBD2	TRBJ2-3	TRBV29-1	many	TGCAGCGTTGCGACTAGCGGGAGGACAGATACGCAGTATTTT	CSVATSGRTDTQYF
TRBD1	TRBJ2-3	TRBV29-1	-	TGCAGCGTTTCACAAGGGGGCGCAGATACGCAGTATTTT	CSVSQGGADTQYF
-	TRBJ2-5	TRBV18	-	TGTGCCAGCTCACCAACCGTCCCCCCAGAGACCCAGTACTTC	CASSPTVPPETQYF
TRBD2	TRBJ2-3	TRBV7-6	many	TGTGCCAGCAGCTTAAGGGCGGGAGGAACTAGCACAGATACGCAGTATTTT	CASSLRAGGTSTDTQYF
-	TRBJ2-5	TRBV25-1	many	TGTGCCAGCAGGGCCCTGGACGGCCAAGAGACCCAGTACTTC	CASRALDGQETQYF
-	TRBJ2-2	TRBV2	many	TGTGCCAGCTTAGGGACGTCGAACACCGGGGAGCTGTTTTTT	CASLGTSNTGELFF
-	TRBJ1-6	TRBV2	many	TGTGCCAGCAGTGATGAAGCCTATAATTCACCCCTCCACTTT	CASSDEAYNSPLHF
TRBD2	TRBJ2-5	TRBV11-2	many	TGTGCCAGCAGATTAGCGGGAGGTCGGGACGAGACCCAGTACTTC	CASRLAGGRDETQYF
-	TRBJ2-4	TRBV28	-	TGTGCCAGCAATCCATCTCCCGGGAACGTAGATATTCAGTACTTC	CASNPSPGNVDIQYF
TRBD1	TRBJ2-1	TRBV20-1	-	TGCAGTGCCACCTCGGGGCTAGGACAGGTAATCGATGAGCAGTTCTTC	CSATSGLGQVIDEQFF
TRBD1	TRBJ2-5	TRBV2	many	TGTGCCAGCAGTGAATTGGGACAGGGTCGAACAGAGACCCAGTACTTC	CASSELGQGRTETQYF
TRBD2	TRBJ2-3	TRBV20-1	few	TGCAGTGCTAGAGGCCCTAGCGGGGGCCCCACAGATACGCAGTATTTT	CSARGPSGGPTDTQYF
-	TRBJ1-4	TRBV28	-	TGTGCCAGCAGTTTAGCGGCGGTTGAAAAACTGTTTTTT	CASSLAAVEKLFF
-	TRBJ2-2	TRBV7-3	few	TGTGCCAGCAGCTTCACGGCCACGAACACCGGGGAGCTGTTTTTT	CASSFTATNTGELFF